One and the same sample provided the 20 T cell receptor beta chains below, sequenced in a study of a mutant IDH1 vaccine in newly diagnosed glioma. Sequencing was performed with immunoSEQ multiplex PCR; in TCRdb, only in-frame clones are kept and a portion is missing. The data contain some 130,000 clones, roughly 78% of them singletons. For these TCRs, the target antigens are not known. The time point was: week 11, during vaccination. In every dose of vaccine, 300 ug of mutant IDH1 20-mer peptide was given alongside topical imiquimod. The specimen comprised PBMCs, sampled from a glioma patient whose treatment included an IDH1 peptide vaccine. These receptors came from a man in his forties or fifties with glioma.

This clone appeared a few times. This sequence joins TRBV9 and TRBJ2-6; 8 bases align to TRBD1. This CDR3 has 19 residues. The germline V gene has CDR1 SGDLS and CDR2 YYNGEE. Trimming removed 4 bases from V and 0 bases from J; junction bases left unmatched: 12. CDR3 in DNA: TGTGCCAGCAGCCCCCGGAGGACAGGGTTAAACTCTGGGGCCAACGTCCTGACTTTC. It yields the protein CASSPRRTGLNSGANVLTF.

The chain has TRBV11-2 and TRBJ2-2; 9 bases align to TRBD1. The V gene end was trimmed by 5 bases and the J gene end by 4 bases; junction bases not matched to a gene: 8. CDR1 and CDR2 from the germline V gene are SGHAT and FQNNGV. This CDR3 has 16 residues. CDR3: CASSPGWTGATGELFF. In DNA form, the CDR3 reads TGTGCCAGCAGCCCAGGGTGGACAGGGGCCACCGGGGAGCTGTTTTTT.

In this sample, this clone turned up a few times. The chain combines TRBV5-1 with TRBJ1-1; D is perhaps TRBD1 (5 bases). The CDR3 is made up of 15 amino acids. Per germline, CDR1 SGHRS and CDR2 YFSETQ. The V and J ends lost 2 bases and 0 bases respectively, with 11 bases between them. This CDR3 is CASSLAGGVNTEAFF. CDR3 in DNA: TGCGCCAGCAGCTTAGCGGGAGGGGTGAACACTGAAGCTTTCTTT. Full variable domain (rest looked up from reference TRBV5-1 and TRBJ1-1): KAGVTQTPRYLIKTRGQQVTLSCSPISGHRSVSWYQQTPGQGLQFLFEYFSETQRNKGNFPGRFSGRQFSNSRSEMNVSTLELGDSALYLCASSLAGGVNTEAFFGQGTRLTVV.

The rearrangement joins TRBV25-1 to TRBJ1-4; D gene unclear. The length of the CDR3 is 15 residues. Germline loops: CDR1 MGHDK, CDR2 SYGVNS. The V gene lost 7 bases and the J gene lost 7 bases, with 19 bases spanning the gap. The CDR3 spells CASTPSLGRGEKLFF. CDR3 DNA sequence: TGTGCCAGCACCCCCTCCTTGGGCAGAGGTGAAAAACTGTTTTTT. The full variable domain, rest sourced from reference TRBV25-1 and TRBJ1-4, is EADIYQTPRYLVIGTGKKITLECSQTMGHDKMYWYQQDPGMELHLIHYSYGVNSTEKGDLSSESTVSRIRTEHFPLTLESARPSHTSQYLCASTPSLGRGEKLFFGSGTQLSVL.

The chain employs TRBV9 and TRBJ2-2; a weak D match, TRBD2 (6 bases). CDR3 length: 14 residues. CDR1 and CDR2 (germline): SGDLS, YYNGEE. Trimming pared 6 bases from V and 5 bases from J, leaving 14 bases between. The CDR3 DNA follows: TGTGCCAGCACGCGGGGTGCGGCTACCGGGGAGCTGTTTTTT. This codes for CASTRGAATGELFF.

J is TRBJ2-5 and V is TRBV4-1, with TRBD1 matching over 11 bases. With 4 bases clipped from V and 5 bases from J, the junction kept 6 bases outside the gene matches. CDR1 is MGHRA, CDR2 YSYEKL, per germline. The CDR3 covers 15 residues. DNA for the CDR3: TGCGCCAGCAGCCGGGGACAGGGGGGGAAGGAGACCCAGTACTTC. Translated, it gives CASSRGQGGKETQYF.

In its sample, this clone was seen a few times. The sample contains more than one DNA sequence encoding this CDR3. The V and J genes are TRBV28 and TRBJ1-5; a possible D gene is TRBD1 (5 bases). V lost 2 bases and J 0 bases, leaving 8 bases between the germline ends. Germline CDR1 is MDHEN and CDR2 is SYDVKM. This CDR3 has 15 residues. CDR3 protein: CASSLGGYSNQPQHF. Written as DNA, the CDR3 is TGTGCCAGCAGTTTAGGGGGGTATAGCAATCAGCCCCAGCATTTT.

The J gene is TRBJ2-4, the V gene TRBV28; D possibly uses TRBD1 or TRBD2 (6 bases each). The germline CDR1 and CDR2 sequences are MDHEN and SYDVKM. V gave up 8 bases and J gave up 0 bases, with 14 bases separating them. The CDR3 length is 15 residues. CDR3 sequence reads: CASGIGGLAKNIQYF. CDR3 DNA sequence: TGTGCCAGCGGGATCGGGGGCCTAGCCAAAAACATTCAGTACTTC.

This clone was recorded only once. This chain joins TRBV27 and TRBJ2-2, with 8 bases that match TRBD2. V lost 1 base to trimming and J lost 7 bases; unmatched junction nucleotides: 8. CDR1 is MNHEY and CDR2 is SMNVEV in the germline V gene (reference sequence). This CDR3 has 16 amino acids. In DNA form, the CDR3 reads TGTGCCAGCAGTTTATACGCGGGGGGCCACGGCGGGGAGCTGTTTTTT. Translating it yields CASSLYAGGHGGELFF.

The CDR3 sequence is CASSMGLADYYEQYF. For the CDR3, the DNA is TGTGCCAGCAGTATGGGACTAGCGGATTACTACGAGCAGTACTTC. The chain is built from TRBV6-5 and TRBJ2-7; TRBD2 matches 11 bases. This CDR3 has 15 amino acids. Germline V gives CDR1 MNHEY, CDR2 SVGAGI. The V segment lost 5 bases and the J segment 3 bases; nucleotides outside the gene matches: 6.

The rearrangement uses TRBV4-3 and TRBJ2-7; no firm D call. Per the germline V gene, CDR1 is LGHNA and CDR2 is YSLEER. The CDR3 covers 13 residues. Trimming shortened V by 2 bases and J by 5 bases, and 10 bases separated the two germline ends. CDR3 loop: CASSQRRGDEQYF. In DNA form, the CDR3 reads TGCGCCAGCAGCCAACGACGCGGTGACGAGCAGTACTTC.

The J gene is TRBJ2-7, the V gene TRBV7-2, with a possible D match to TRBD2 (6 bases). The CDR3 length is 13 residues. The germline V gene encodes CDR1 SGHTA and CDR2 FQGNSA. Between the trimmed V and J ends, which lost 1 base and 2 bases, there was a span of 6 bases. The CDR3 protein is CASSLGLAYEQYF. The CDR3 DNA is TGTGCCAGCAGCTTAGGACTAGCCTACGAGCAGTACTTC.

The J gene is TRBJ1-5, the V gene TRBV7-9, with D tentatively TRBD1 (5 bases). This CDR3 is built from 17 residues. Germline V gives CDR1 SEHNR, CDR2 FQNEAQ (reference sequence). Trimming shortened V by 0 bases and J by 3 bases, and 15 bases separated the two germline ends. The CDR3 here is CASSLAGGFGANQPQHF. The CDR3 DNA is TGTGCCAGCAGCTTAGCCGGGGGGTTCGGGGCCAATCAGCCCCAGCATTTT.

V gene TRBV18 combines with J gene TRBJ2-2, with 8 bases fitting TRBD1. Unmatched junction bases numbered 7, after V lost 4 bases and J lost 0 bases. The CDR3 consists of 17 residues. CDR1 is KGHSH and CDR2 is LQKENI in the germline V gene. As DNA, the CDR3 is TGTGCCAGCTCACACCGCGGACAGGGCGCGAACACCGGGGAGCTGTTTTTT. This sequence encodes CASSHRGQGANTGELFF.

The table lists this clone with many counts. The chain carries TRBV18 and TRBJ1-1, with D hard to call. CDR3 length: 15 residues. Germline V gene sequence: CDR1 KGHSH, CDR2 LQKENI. V was trimmed by 1 base and J by 3 bases, leaving 12 bases between them. CDR3 bases: TGTGCCAGCTCACCACTATCCACCGGGCACACTGAAGCTTTCTTT. Translated, it gives CASSPLSTGHTEAFF.

This chain links TRBV6-1 with TRBJ1-5; no definite D call. This CDR3 region has 15 residues. Germline CDR1 MNHNS, CDR2 SASEGT. Deletions cut 4 bases from V and 5 bases from J, with 15 bases between. The CDR3 here is CASSAEGLRDQPQHF. Here the CDR3 DNA reads TGTGCCAGCAGTGCGGAGGGATTAAGAGATCAGCCCCAGCATTTT.

V is TRBV21-1 and J is TRBJ2-7; TRBD2 is taken as the D call from the table, unchecked against the DNA. TRBV21-1 is a listed pseudogene. The length of the CDR3 is 16 residues. The CDR3 region is CASKSGLAGLVCEQYF. The CDR3 DNA reads as TGTGCCAGCAAATCGGGACTAGCGGGATTGGTTTGCGAGCAGTACTTC.

The chain recombines TRBV10-3 with TRBJ2-7, with 10 bases that match TRBD1. From germline, CDR1 is ENHRY and CDR2 SYGVKD. V lost 6 bases to trimming and J lost 6 bases; unmatched junction nucleotides: 8. This CDR3 has 14 amino acids. The CDR3 region is CAISLGTGVLEQYF. The CDR3 DNA reads TGTGCCATCAGCCTGGGGACAGGGGTTCTCGAGCAGTACTTC.

This chain connects TRBV4-3 to TRBJ2-1; TRBD2 matches 10 bases. Trimming took 3 bases from V and 4 from J; bases not matched to a gene: 12. Per germline, CDR1 LGHNA and CDR2 YSLEER. The CDR3 sequence is 18 residues long. The DNA for the CDR3 is TGCGCCAGCAGCCAGTATCCCAGCGGACTAGCGGATTACAATGAGCAGTTCTTC. As protein: CASSQYPSGLADYNEQFF.

The V gene is TRBV7-8, the J gene TRBJ2-3; no definite D call. The germline V gene has CDR1 SGHVS and CDR2 FQNEAQ. This CDR3 is built from 16 residues. V shed 5 bases and J shed 2 bases, with 17 bases lying between them. Here the CDR3 DNA reads TGTGCCAGCAGCCCAGCCCCCTCCGGTCCCACAGATACGCAGTATTTT. This codes for CASSPAPSGPTDTQYF.